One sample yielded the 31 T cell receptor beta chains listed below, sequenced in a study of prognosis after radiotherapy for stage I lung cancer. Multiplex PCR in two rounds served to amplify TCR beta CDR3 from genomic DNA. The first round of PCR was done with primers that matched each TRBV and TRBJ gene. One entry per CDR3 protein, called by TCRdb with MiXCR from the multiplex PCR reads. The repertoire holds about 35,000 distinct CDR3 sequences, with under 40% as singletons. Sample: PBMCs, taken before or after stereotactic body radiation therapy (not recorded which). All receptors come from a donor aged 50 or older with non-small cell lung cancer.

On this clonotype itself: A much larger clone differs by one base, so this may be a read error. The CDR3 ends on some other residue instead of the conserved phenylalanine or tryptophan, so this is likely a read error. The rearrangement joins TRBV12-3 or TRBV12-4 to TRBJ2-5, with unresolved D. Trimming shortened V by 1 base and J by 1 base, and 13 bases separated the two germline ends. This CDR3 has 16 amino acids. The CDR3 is CASSLGSSGAQETQYL. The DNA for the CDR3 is TGTGCCAGCAGTTTAGGTTCTTCCGGTGCCCAAGAGACCCAGTACTTA.

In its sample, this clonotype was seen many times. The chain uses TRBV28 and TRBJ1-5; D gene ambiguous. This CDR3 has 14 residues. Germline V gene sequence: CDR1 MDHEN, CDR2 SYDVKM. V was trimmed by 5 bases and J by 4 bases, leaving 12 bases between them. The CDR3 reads CASSTQRVNQPQHF. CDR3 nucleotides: TGTGCCAGCAGTACTCAGAGGGTAAATCAGCCCCAGCATTTT.

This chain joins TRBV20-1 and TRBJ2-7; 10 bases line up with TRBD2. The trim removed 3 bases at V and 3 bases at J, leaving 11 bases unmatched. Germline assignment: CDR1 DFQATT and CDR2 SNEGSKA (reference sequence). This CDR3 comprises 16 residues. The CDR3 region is CSASWTSGRIVYEQYF. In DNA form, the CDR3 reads TGCAGTGCTAGTTGGACTAGCGGTAGGATCGTCTACGAGCAGTACTTC.

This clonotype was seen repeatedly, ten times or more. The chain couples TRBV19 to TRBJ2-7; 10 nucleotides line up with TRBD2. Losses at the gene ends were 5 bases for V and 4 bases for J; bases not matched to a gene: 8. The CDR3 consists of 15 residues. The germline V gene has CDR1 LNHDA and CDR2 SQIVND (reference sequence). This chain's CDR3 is CASSVQAGGRYEQYF. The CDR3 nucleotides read TGTGCCAGTAGTGTCCAAGCGGGAGGGAGGTACGAGCAGTACTTC.

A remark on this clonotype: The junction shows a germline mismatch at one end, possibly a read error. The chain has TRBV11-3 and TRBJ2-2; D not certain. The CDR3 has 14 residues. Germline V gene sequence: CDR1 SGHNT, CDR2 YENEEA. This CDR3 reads CASSRAPNTVEPFF. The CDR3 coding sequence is TGTGCCAGCAGCCGAGCCCCGAACACCGTGGAGCCGTTTTTT.

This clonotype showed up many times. Here the CDR3 DNA reads TGTGCCAGCAGCCAAGGGGAAAGGGGGCAGTTCTTC. This sequence encodes CASSQGERGQFF. The rearrangement links TRBV3-1 to TRBJ2-1; D possibly corresponds to TRBD1 (5 bases). With 1 base removed from V and 12 bases from J, the gap between germline ends came to 10 bases. The CDR3 contains 12 residues. Germline CDR1 LGHDT, CDR2 YNNKEL (reference sequence).

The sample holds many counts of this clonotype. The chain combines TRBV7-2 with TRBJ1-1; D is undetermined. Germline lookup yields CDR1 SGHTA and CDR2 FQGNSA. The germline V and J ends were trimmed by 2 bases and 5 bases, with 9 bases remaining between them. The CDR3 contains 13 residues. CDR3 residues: CASSLRQTTEAFF. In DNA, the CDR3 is TGTGCCAGCAGCTTAAGGCAAACGACTGAAGCTTTCTTT.

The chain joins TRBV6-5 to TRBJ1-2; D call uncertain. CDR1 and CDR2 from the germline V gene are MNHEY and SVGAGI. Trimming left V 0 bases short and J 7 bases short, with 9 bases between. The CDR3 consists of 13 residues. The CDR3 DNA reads TGTGCCAGCAGTTACTCCGGTCGAGGTGGCTACACCTTC. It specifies CASSYSGRGGYTF.

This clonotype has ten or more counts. This chain's CDR3 is CASSLVPSGNTGELFF. CDR3 nucleotide sequence: TGTGCCAGCAGCTTAGTACCTAGCGGGAACACCGGGGAGCTGTTTTTT. The chain links TRBV7-9 to TRBJ2-2; TRBD2 aligns across 7 bases. The germline gives CDR1 SEHNR, CDR2 FQNEAQ (reference sequence). The CDR3 is 16 residues long. With V trimmed by 1 base and J by 1 base, 3 bases remained unmatched. The entire variable domain, with the rest obtained from reference TRBV7-9 and TRBJ2-2, is as follows: DTGVSQNPRHKITKRGQNVTFRCDPISEHNRLYWYRQTLGQGPEFLTYFQNEAQLEKSRLLSDRFSAERPKGSFSTLEIQRTEQGDSAMYLCASSLVPSGNTGELFFGEGSRLTVL.

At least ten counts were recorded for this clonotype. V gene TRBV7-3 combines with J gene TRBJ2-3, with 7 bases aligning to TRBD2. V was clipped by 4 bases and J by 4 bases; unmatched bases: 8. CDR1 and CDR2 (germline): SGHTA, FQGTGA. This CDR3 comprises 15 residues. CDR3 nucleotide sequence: TGTGCCAGCAGCTATATCGGGGGGATCGCAGATACGCAGTATTTT. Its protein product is CASSYIGGIADTQYF.

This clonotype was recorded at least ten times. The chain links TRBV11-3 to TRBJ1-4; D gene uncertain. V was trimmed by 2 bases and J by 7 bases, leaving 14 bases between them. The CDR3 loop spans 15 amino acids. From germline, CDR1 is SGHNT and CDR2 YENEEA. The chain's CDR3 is CASSLSGGLGEKLFF. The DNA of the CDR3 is TGTGCCAGCAGCTTATCAGGAGGGCTAGGTGAAAAACTGTTTTTT.

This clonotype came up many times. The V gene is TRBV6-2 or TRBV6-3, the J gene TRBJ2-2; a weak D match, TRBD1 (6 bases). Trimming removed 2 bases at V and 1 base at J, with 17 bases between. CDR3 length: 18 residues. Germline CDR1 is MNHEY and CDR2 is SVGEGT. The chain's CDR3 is CASSYIGIVQGNTGELFF. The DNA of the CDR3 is TGTGCCAGCAGTTACATAGGTATCGTACAGGGGAACACCGGGGAGCTGTTTTTT.

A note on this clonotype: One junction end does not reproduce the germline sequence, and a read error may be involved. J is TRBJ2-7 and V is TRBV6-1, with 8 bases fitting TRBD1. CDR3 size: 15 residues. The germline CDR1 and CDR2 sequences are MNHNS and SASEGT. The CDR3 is CASSPRPGGSYEHYF. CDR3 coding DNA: TGTGCCAGCAGTCCCCGTCCAGGGGGCAGCTACGAGCATTACTTC.

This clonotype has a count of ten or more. As DNA, the CDR3 is TGTGCCAGCAGCTTACGTTGGACAGGGGGAAACACCATATATTTT. Translating it yields CASSLRWTGGNTIYF. The chain joins TRBV7-2 to TRBJ1-3, with 8 bases fitting TRBD1. V was clipped by 2 bases and J by 4 bases; unmatched bases: 4. Germline V gene data show CDR1 as SGHTA and CDR2 as FQGNSA. This CDR3 contains 15 residues.

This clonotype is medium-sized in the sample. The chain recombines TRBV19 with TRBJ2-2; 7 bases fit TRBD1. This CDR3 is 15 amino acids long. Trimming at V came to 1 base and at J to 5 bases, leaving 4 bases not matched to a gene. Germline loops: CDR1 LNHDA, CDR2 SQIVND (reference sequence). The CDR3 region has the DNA TGTGCCAGTAGTATAGTCGGGACAGCTACCGGGGAGCTGTTTTTT. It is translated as CASSIVGTATGELFF.

The CDR3 DNA reads as TGTGCCAGCAGTTTCTCGGTACAGGGCTTCTCTGGAAACACCATATATTTT. This translates into CASSFSVQGFSGNTIYF. V and J are TRBV28 and TRBJ1-3; D possibly corresponds to TRBD1 (6 bases). With 3 bases removed from V and 0 bases from J, the gap between germline ends came to 15 bases. The CDR3 has 17 amino acids. Germline CDR1 is MDHEN and CDR2 is SYDVKM. Full variable domain (rest looked up from reference TRBV28 and TRBJ1-3): DVKVTQSSRYLVKRTGEKVFLECVQDMDHENMFWYRQDPGLGLRLIYFSYDVKMKEKGDIPEGYSVSREKKERFSLILESASTNQTSMYLCASSFSVQGFSGNTIYFGEGSWLTVV.

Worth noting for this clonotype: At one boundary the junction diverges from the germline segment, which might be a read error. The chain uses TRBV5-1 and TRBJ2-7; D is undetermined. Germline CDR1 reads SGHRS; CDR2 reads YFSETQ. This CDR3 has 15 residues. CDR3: CTSSWGRSSSYEQYF. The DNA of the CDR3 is TGCACCAGCAGCTGGGGAAGATCGAGTTCCTACGAGCAGTACTTC.

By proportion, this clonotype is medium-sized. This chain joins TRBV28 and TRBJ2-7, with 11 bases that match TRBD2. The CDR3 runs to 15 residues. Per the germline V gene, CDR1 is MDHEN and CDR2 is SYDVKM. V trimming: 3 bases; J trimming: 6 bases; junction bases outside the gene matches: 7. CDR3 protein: CASSLAQGLAVEQYF. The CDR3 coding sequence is TGTGCCAGCAGTTTGGCCCAGGGACTAGCGGTCGAGCAGTACTTC.

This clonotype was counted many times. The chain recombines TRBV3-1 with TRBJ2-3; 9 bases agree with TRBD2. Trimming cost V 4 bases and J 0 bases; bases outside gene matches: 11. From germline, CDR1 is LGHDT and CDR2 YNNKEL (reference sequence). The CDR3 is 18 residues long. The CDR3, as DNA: TGTGCCAGCAGCCCTGCGGGGGGGGTGCCGACTAGCACAGATACGCAGTATTTT. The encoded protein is CASSPAGGVPTSTDTQYF.

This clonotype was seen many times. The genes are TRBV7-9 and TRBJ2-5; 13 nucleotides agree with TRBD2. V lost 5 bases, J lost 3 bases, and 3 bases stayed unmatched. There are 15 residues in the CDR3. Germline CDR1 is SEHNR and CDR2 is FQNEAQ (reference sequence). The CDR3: CASSPGLAGEETQYF. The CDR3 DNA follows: TGTGCCAGCAGCCCCGGACTAGCGGGAGAAGAGACCCAGTACTTC.

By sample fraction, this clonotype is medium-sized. Written as DNA, the CDR3 is TGTGCCAGCAGTAGACTAGCGGGAGAAAAGTTCTTC. Encoded protein: CASSRLAGEKFF. The V and J genes are TRBV6-1 and TRBJ2-1, with TRBD2 matching over 12 bases. The CDR3 contains 12 residues. The germline V gene has CDR1 MNHNS and CDR2 SASEGT. Trimming took 5 bases from V and 14 from J; bases not matched to a gene: 4.

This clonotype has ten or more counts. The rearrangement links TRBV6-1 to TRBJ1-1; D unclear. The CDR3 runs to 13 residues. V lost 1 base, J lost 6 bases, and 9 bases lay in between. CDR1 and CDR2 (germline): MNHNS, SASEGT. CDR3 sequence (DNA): TGTGCCAGCAGTGAAGGCCCCCCATCTGAAGCTTTCTTT. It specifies CASSEGPPSEAFF.

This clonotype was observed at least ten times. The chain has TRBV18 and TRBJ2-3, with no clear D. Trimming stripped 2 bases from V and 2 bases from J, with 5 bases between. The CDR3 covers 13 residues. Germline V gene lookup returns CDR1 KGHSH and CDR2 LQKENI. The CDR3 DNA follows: TGTGCCAGCTCACCAGACAACACAGATACGCAGTATTTT. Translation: CASSPDNTDTQYF.

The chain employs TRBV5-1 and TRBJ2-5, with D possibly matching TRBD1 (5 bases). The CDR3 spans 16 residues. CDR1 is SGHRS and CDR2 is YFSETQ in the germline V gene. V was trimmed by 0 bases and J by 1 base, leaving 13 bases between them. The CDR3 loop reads CASSLGSRVPQETQYF. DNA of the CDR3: TGCGCCAGCAGCTTGGGGAGCAGGGTGCCCCAAGAGACCCAGTACTTC.

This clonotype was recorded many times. The CDR3: CASSFDSGGYTF. The CDR3 nucleotides are TGCGCCAGCAGCTTTGACAGTGGTGGCTACACCTTC. The chain joins TRBV5-1 to TRBJ1-2; the D gene is possibly TRBD1 (5 bases). The CDR3 sequence is 12 residues long. With 2 bases removed from V and 7 bases from J, the gap between germline ends came to 9 bases. From germline, CDR1 is SGHRS and CDR2 YFSETQ. Combining the CDR3 with reference TRBV5-1 and TRBJ1-2 gives the whole variable domain KAGVTQTPRYLIKTRGQQVTLSCSPISGHRSVSWYQQTPGQGLQFLFEYFSETQRNKGNFPGRFSGRQFSNSRSEMNVSTLELGDSALYLCASSFDSGGYTFGSGTRLTVV.

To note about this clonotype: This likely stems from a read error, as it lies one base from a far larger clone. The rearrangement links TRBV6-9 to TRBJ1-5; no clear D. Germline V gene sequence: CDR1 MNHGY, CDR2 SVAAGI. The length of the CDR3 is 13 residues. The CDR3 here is CASSYPLAQPEHF. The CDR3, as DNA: TGTGCCAGCAGTTATCCGTTGGCTCAGCCCGAGCATTTT.

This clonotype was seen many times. The CDR3 spells CASSAVPGLAGGPIDTQYF. CDR3 nucleotide sequence: TGTGCCAGCAGCGCTGTCCCGGGACTAGCGGGAGGGCCAATAGATACGCAGTATTTT. The V and J genes are TRBV9 and TRBJ2-3, with 16 bases aligning to TRBD2. The length of the CDR3 is 19 residues. Germline trimming cut 3 bases from V and 5 bases from J; bases unmatched to any gene: 12. Germline CDR1 is SGDLS and CDR2 is YYNGEE.

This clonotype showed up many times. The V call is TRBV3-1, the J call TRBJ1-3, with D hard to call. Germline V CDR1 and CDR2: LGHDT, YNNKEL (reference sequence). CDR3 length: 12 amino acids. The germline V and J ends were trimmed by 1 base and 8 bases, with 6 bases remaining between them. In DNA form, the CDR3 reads TGTGCCAGCAGCCAAGGGGCGTACACCATATATTTT. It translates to CASSQGAYTIYF.

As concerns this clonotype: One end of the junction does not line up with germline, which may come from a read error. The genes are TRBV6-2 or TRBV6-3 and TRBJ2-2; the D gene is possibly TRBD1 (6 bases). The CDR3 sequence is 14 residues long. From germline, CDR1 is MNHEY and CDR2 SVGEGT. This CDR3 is CAIRFDRDTGDLFF. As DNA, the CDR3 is TGTGCCATCAGATTCGACCGGGACACCGGGGATCTGTTTTTT.

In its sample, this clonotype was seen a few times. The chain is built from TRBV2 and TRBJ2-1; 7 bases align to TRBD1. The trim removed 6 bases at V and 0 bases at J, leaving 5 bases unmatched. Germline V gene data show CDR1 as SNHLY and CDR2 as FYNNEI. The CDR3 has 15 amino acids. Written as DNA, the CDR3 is TGTGCCAGCAGGAGTGACAGGGCCTCCTACAATGAGCAGTTCTTC. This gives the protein CASRSDRASYNEQFF.

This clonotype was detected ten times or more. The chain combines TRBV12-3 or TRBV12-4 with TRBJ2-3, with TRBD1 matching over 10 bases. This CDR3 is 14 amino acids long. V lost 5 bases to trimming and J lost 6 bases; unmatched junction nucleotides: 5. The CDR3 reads CASSPPGQGDTQYF. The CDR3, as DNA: TGTGCCAGCAGTCCACCGGGACAGGGGGATACGCAGTATTTT.